This record concerns one T cell receptor (beta chain) sequence. The data derive from a study of T-cell memory formation after mild COVID-19. 5'RACE, which relied on constant-segment primers, yielded TCR alpha and TCR beta cDNA libraries carrying sample barcodes and UMIs. MiXCR, applied by TCRdb to the 5' RACE reads, yields one record per CDR3 protein. This sample carries under 400,000 distinct CDR3 sequences, about 21% of them seen once, and the ten largest clones take roughly an eighth. The CDR3 spans 13 residues. The V and J ends lost 6 bases and 10 bases, in that order; junction bases with no gene match: 8. Looked up from germline, CDR1 is SGHTA and CDR2 is FQGTGA.

V is TRBV7-3 and J is TRBJ2-7, with 11 bases that match TRBD2. The sequence was collected from an adult woman who had mild COVID-19 (a few samples of this study predate the infection). Cell type and time point are not known. Sequencing was carried out using PBMCs or a T cell subset sorted from them (not recorded which). The CDR3 nucleotides are TGTGCCAGCAGGCCCGGACTAGCGGGCCCCCAGTACTTC. Protein sequence: CASRPGLAGPQYF.